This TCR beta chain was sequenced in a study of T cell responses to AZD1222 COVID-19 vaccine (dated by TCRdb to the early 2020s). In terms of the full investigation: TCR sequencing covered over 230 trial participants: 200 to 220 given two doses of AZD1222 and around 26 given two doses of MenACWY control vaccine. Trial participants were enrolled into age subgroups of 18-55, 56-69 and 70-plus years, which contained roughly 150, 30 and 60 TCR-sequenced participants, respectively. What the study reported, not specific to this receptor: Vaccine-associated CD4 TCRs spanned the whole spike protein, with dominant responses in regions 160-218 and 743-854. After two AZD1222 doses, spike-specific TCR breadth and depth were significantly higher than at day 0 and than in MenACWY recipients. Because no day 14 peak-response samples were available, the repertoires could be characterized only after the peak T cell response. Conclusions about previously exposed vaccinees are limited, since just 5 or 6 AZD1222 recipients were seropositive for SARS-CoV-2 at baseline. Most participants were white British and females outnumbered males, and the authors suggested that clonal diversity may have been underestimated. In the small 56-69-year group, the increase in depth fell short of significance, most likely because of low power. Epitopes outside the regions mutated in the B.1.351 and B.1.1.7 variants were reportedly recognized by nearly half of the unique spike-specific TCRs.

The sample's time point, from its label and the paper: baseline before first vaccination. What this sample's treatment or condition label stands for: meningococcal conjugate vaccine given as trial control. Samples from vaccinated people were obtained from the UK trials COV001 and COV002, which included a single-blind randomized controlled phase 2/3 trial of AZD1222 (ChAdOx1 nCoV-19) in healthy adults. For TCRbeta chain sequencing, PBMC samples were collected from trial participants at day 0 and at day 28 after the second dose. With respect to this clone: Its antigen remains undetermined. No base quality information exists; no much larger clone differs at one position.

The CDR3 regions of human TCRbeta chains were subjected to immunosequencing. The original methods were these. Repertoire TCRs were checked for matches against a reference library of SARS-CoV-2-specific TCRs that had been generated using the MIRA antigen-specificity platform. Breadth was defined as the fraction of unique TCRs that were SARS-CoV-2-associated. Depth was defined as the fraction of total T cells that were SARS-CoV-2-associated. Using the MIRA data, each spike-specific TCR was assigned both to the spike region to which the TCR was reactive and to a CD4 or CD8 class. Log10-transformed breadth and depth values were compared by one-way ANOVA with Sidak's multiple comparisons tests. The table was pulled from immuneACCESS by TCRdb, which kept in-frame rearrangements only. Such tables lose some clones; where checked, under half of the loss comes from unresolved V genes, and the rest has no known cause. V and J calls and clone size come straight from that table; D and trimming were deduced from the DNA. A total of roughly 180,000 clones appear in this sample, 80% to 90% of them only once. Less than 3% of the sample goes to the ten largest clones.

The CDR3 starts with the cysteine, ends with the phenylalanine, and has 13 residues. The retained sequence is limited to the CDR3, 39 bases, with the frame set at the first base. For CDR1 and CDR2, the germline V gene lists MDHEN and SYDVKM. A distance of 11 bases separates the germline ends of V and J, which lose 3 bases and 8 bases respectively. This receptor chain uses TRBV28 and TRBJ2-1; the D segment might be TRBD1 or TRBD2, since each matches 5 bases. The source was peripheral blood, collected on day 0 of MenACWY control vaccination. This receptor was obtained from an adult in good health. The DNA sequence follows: TGTGCCAGCAGTTTCGAGGGGAAGGATGAGCAGTTCTTC. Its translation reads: CASSFEGKDEQFF.